This T cell receptor beta chain was retrieved from a study of cytomegalovirus exposure and HLA in healthy donors. Whole-study context: The study placed about four fifths of its roughly 430 genotyped donors in the Caucasian-associated ancestry cluster. Notes on the study in general: The productive fraction for most TCR beta V segments was about 87% or about 30% in an earlier analysis. For cytomegalovirus status, the classifier reportedly gave diagnoses with high specificity and sensitivity.

Trimming shortened V by 4 bases and J by 0 bases, and 16 bases separated the two germline ends. The CDR3 length is 16 residues. The germline CDR1 and CDR2 sequences are ENHRY and SYGVKD. With 60 Vbeta and 13 Jbeta primers, the PCR was carried out. Profiled with immunoSEQ multiplex PCR; TCRdb holds only in-frame clones, not every one. The sample gives fewer than 40,000 clones, about 65% of which show up once; about a fifth is in the top ten. In regard to this clone: What it binds is unknown.

Nominally healthy donors were sampled, though unrecorded immune exposures were likely. The receptor was isolated from a man aged 45-65 years in good health and CMV-seropositive. What was sequenced was PBMCs. The chain has TRBV10-3 and TRBJ2-7; tentatively, D is TRBD1 (7 bases). This CDR3 reads CAISGGTAGSSYEQYF. The CDR3 nucleotides read TGTGCCATCAGTGGCGGGACAGCCGGTAGCTCCTACGAGCAGTACTTC.